This T cell receptor beta chain was profiled in a study of cytomegalovirus exposure and HLA in healthy donors. The primer mix had 60 Vbeta and 13 Jbeta primers. Here immunoSEQ multiplex PCR was the method, and the copy in TCRdb shows in-frame clones only, minus some. The table lists under 200,000 clones, roughly 73% of them singletons. This clonotype was sampled from a woman aged 25 to 39 in good health and CMV-seronegative. Sequencing input: PBMCs.

CDR3 residues: CASSMRDQPQHF. CDR3 DNA: TGTGCCAGTAGTATGCGAGATCAGCCCCAGCATTTT. The chain is built from TRBV19 and TRBJ1-5; no reliable D call. Deletions cut 3 bases from V and 5 bases from J, with 5 bases between. CDR3 length equals 12 residues. Germline assignment: CDR1 LNHDA and CDR2 SQIVND (reference sequence).